These 18 T cell receptor beta chains were sequenced from one sample in a study of shared clonotypes between healthy human individuals. CD45RO-negative, CCR7-selected cells formed the naive CD8 fraction, which excluded terminally differentiated effector memory CD45RA+ cells. Measured with immunoSEQ multiplex PCR; TCRdb has only the in-frame clones, and not every one. The data show hundreds of thousands of clones, with 95% seen just once and approximately 0.11% held by the top ten. The sequenced sample consisted of naive CD8+ T cells sorted from blood. The receptors here all came from a woman between 25 and 40 years old in good health.

The chain carries TRBV4-1 and TRBJ2-1; 8 nucleotides match TRBD2. The J segment lost 6 bases and the V segment lost 4 bases, leaving 11 bases of the junction unmatched. Germline V CDR1 and CDR2: MGHRA, YSYEKL. CDR3 size: 16 residues. CDR3 in DNA: TGCGCCAGCAGCCCCGGGGGGGCTAGCGGCCGCAATGAGCAGTTCTTC. Translated: CASSPGGASGRNEQFF.

V and J are TRBV5-1 and TRBJ1-1, with 7 bases that match TRBD1. Germline lookup yields CDR1 SGHRS and CDR2 YFSETQ. V shed 3 bases, J shed 1 base, and the junction held 15 bases outside the gene matches. The CDR3 consists of 18 residues. As DNA, the CDR3 is TGCGCCAGCAGCTCCCACACGACAGGGACTCTGGGGAACACTGAAGCTTTCTTT. It yields the protein CASSSHTTGTLGNTEAFF.

The chain joins TRBV27 to TRBJ2-7; D possibly uses TRBD1 or TRBD2 (6 bases each). In germline, CDR1 is MNHEY, CDR2 SMNVEV (reference sequence). The CDR3 length is 15 residues. V was trimmed by 3 bases and J by 5 bases, leaving 17 bases between them. This CDR3 is CASSFGGHTRDEQYF. CDR3 sequence (DNA): TGTGCCAGCAGTTTCGGGGGACACACGAGGGACGAGCAGTACTTC.

This clone showed up just once. This chain links TRBV28 with TRBJ1-5; D gene unclear. This CDR3 spans 15 amino acids. V was pared by 5 bases and J by 0 bases, with 11 bases between. From germline, CDR1 is MDHEN and CDR2 SYDVKM. CDR3 bases: TGTGCCAGCAGTCTACTTGCGGTTAGCAATCAGCCCCAGCATTTT. It yields the protein CASSLLAVSNQPQHF.

The chain recombines TRBV5-6 with TRBJ2-2; D remains ambiguous. The CDR3 runs 15 residues. Trimming removed 4 bases from V and 4 bases from J, with 14 bases in between. Germline V lookup: CDR1 SGHDT, CDR2 YYEEEE. In DNA form, the CDR3 reads TGTGCCAGCAGCCCGGGCCGGTCGGGCACCGGGGAGCTGTTTTTT. Translating it yields CASSPGRSGTGELFF.

The rearrangement joins TRBV28 to TRBJ2-7; D unclear. Trimming cost V 2 bases and J 0 bases, with 5 bases left between them. The CDR3 covers 13 residues. Germline CDR1 and CDR2: MDHEN and SYDVKM. CDR3 loop: CASSLSASYEQYF. The CDR3 coding sequence is TGTGCCAGCAGTTTAAGCGCCTCCTACGAGCAGTACTTC.

V gene TRBV19 combines with J gene TRBJ2-3, with no clear D. This CDR3 is built from 11 residues. Between the trimmed V and J ends, which lost 5 bases and 8 bases, there was a span of 8 bases. Looked up from germline, CDR1 is LNHDA and CDR2 is SQIVND (reference sequence). The CDR3 loop is CASSVLGTQYF. Written as DNA, the CDR3 is TGTGCCAGTAGTGTCTTGGGTACGCAGTATTTT.

The gene calls are TRBV19 and TRBJ2-3; D is unclear. Germline lookup yields CDR1 LNHDA and CDR2 SQIVND (reference sequence). The V and J ends lost 9 bases and 1 base respectively, with 8 bases between them. The CDR3 spans 12 residues. CDR3 nucleotides: TGTGCCAGCCTAGACGGCACAGATACGCAGTATTTT. Its protein is CASLDGTDTQYF.

The rearrangement uses TRBV4-1 and TRBJ2-7; D ambiguous. The CDR3 covers 13 residues. Germline V gene sequence: CDR1 MGHRA, CDR2 YSYEKL. V dropped 4 bases and J dropped 3 bases, with 10 bases sitting between them. CDR3 residues: CASSRFINYEQYF. The CDR3 DNA reads TGCGCCAGCAGCCGCTTCATCAACTACGAGCAGTACTTC.

V is TRBV29-1 and J is TRBJ1-5; unclear D gene. The CDR3 is 12 amino acids. Germline V gene lookup returns CDR1 SQVTM and CDR2 ANQGSEA. V was shortened by 4 bases and J by 7 bases, with 11 bases between the two germline ends. The chain's CDR3 is CSVGESFQPQHF. The CDR3 nucleotides are TGCAGCGTTGGCGAAAGTTTCCAGCCCCAGCATTTT.

V is TRBV27 and J is TRBJ2-5; unclear D gene. CDR1 MNHEY and CDR2 SMNVEV come from the germline V gene (reference sequence). The CDR3 sequence is 9 residues long. Trimming shortened V by 10 bases and J by 11 bases, and 11 bases separated the two germline ends. CDR3 region: CATETEQYF. CDR3 nucleotide sequence: TGTGCCACCGAAACGGAGCAGTACTTC.

Remarks on this clone: Other nucleotide sequences in the sample specify the same CDR3. This rearrangement joins TRBV7-9 to TRBJ1-1; D gene uncertain. Germline V gene sequence: CDR1 SEHNR, CDR2 FQNEAQ (reference sequence). Trimming took 1 base from V and 4 from J, leaving 1 base between them. The CDR3 totals 11 residues. CDR3 loop: CASSLVTEAFF. The DNA of the CDR3 is TGTGCCAGCAGCTTAGTCACTGAAGCTTTCTTT.

This chain uses TRBV5-6 with TRBJ1-1, with a tentative D call TRBD1 (6 bases). CDR3 size: 15 residues. Trimming pared 4 bases from V and 8 bases from J, leaving 21 bases between. The V gene's germline CDR1 is SGHDT and CDR2 YYEEEE. CDR3 DNA: TGTGCCAGCAGCCCCCAAACAGGGCTTTCTTCAGAAGCTTTCTTT. It yields the protein CASSPQTGLSSEAFF. Based on the CDR3 plus reference TRBV5-6 and TRBJ1-1, the full variable domain is DAGVTQSPTHLIKTRGQQVTLRCSPKSGHDTVSWYQQALGQGPQFIFQYYEEEERQRGNFPDRFSGHQFPNYSSELNVNALLLGDSALYLCASSPQTGLSSEAFFGQGTRLTVV.

V is TRBV15 and J is TRBJ2-6; tentatively, D is TRBD2 (5 bases). Germline V gene data show CDR1 as LNHNV and CDR2 as YYDKDF (reference sequence). Trimming removed 1 base at V and 1 base at J, with 8 bases between. The length of the CDR3 is 16 residues. The CDR3: CATSRGPGSGANVLTF. The DNA for the CDR3 is TGTGCCACCAGCAGAGGCCCGGGATCTGGGGCCAACGTCCTGACTTTC.

Points on this clone: A read error may be the cause here, since a much bigger clone is one base away. Other DNA sequences in this sample translate to the same CDR3. The V gene is TRBV5-4, the J gene TRBJ1-1; D may be TRBD1 (5 bases). This CDR3 region has 12 residues. CDR1 and CDR2 (germline): SGHNT, YYREEE (reference sequence). Trimming took 2 bases from V and 4 from J, leaving 6 bases between them. CDR3 loop: CASSFGGTEAFF. The DNA of the CDR3 is TGTGCCAGCAGCTTCGGGGGCACTGAAGCTTTCTTT.

The rearrangement uses TRBV6-1 and TRBJ1-4; unclear D gene. This CDR3 is built from 14 residues. The germline V gene has CDR1 MNHNS and CDR2 SASEGT. Trimming pared 7 bases from V and 5 bases from J, leaving 14 bases between. The CDR3 loop reads CASTRAETNEKLFF. CDR3 nucleotides: TGTGCCAGCACTCGTGCGGAAACCAATGAAAAACTGTTTTTT.

This clone was seen just once. This chain connects TRBV14 to TRBJ2-5; no definite D call. The V end lost 4 bases, the J end lost 4 bases, and 16 bases lay between the germline ends. The length of the CDR3 is 15 residues. CDR1 is SGHDN and CDR2 is FVKESK in the germline V gene. CDR3 DNA sequence: TGTGCCAGCAGCCTCGTGAGGTACCGCGGAGAGACCCAGTACTTC. Its translation is CASSLVRYRGETQYF.

This chain connects TRBV7-9 to TRBJ2-2; 7 positions match TRBD1. Germline V lookup: CDR1 SEHNR, CDR2 FQNEAQ (reference sequence). The CDR3 is 14 amino acids. Trimming took 4 bases from V and 5 from J; bases not matched to a gene: 4. CDR3 loop: CASSSGQRTGELFF. The CDR3 DNA is TGTGCCAGCAGCTCGGGACAGCGTACCGGGGAGCTGTTTTTT.